This T cell receptor beta chain was sequenced for a study of breast tumors, draining lymph nodes, adjacent tissues. Study-wide findings and caveats: Luminal-like breast cancer showed significantly greater tumor-nontumor repertoire similarity than basal-like breast cancer did.

In TCRdb, the multiplex PCR reads were re-called with MiXCR into one record per CDR3 protein. This sample has over 150,000 distinct CDR3 sequences, with approximately 30% found just once. This clonotype has ten or more counts. Its antigen remains unidentified. The lymph nodes were axillary draining lymph nodes from breast cancer patients. The TCR sequence derives from a female donor with breast cancer. Some clones in this sample may be carry-over from other donors' samples. Sample: axillary lymph node tissue.

As DNA, the CDR3 is TGCAGTGCTTGGGTTAGGGGGACAAAAGAGACCCAGTACTTC. This encodes CSAWVRGTKETQYF. J is TRBJ2-5 and V is TRBV20-1; D might be TRBD1 (6 bases). V gave up 5 bases and J gave up 3 bases, with 16 bases separating them. There are 14 residues in the CDR3. The germline V gene encodes CDR1 DFQATT and CDR2 SNEGSKA (reference sequence).